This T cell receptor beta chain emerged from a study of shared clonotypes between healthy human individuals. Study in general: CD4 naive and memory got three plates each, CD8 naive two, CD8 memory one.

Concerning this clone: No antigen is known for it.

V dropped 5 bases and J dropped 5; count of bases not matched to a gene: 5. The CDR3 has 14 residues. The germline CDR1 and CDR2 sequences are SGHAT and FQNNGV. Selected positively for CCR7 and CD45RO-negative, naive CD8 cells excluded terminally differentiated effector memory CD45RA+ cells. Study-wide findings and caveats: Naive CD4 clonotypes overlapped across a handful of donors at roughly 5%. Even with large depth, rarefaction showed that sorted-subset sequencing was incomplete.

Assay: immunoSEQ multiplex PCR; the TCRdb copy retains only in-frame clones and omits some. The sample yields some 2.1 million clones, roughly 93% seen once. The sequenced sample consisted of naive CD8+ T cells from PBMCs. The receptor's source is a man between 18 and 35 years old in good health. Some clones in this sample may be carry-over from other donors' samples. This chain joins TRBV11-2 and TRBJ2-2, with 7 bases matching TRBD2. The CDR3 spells CASSNIGGTGELFF. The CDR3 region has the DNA TGTGCCAGCAGCAACATCGGGGGGACCGGGGAGCTGTTTTTT.